Listed below are T cell receptor beta chains from one sample, sequenced in a study of shared clonotypes between healthy human individuals. The repertoire was sequenced with immunoSEQ multiplex PCR; TCRdb's copy has only in-frame clones and lacks some. Altogether roughly 300,000 clones are present, around 86% being singletons, with the ten largest covering 16%. Sequencing was carried out using memory CD8+ T cells sorted from blood. Every receptor here comes from a man between 18 and 35 years old in good health. Both conserved end residues are part of each CDR3. Fields, in order: V gene, CDR3 protein.

TRBV6-5,CASSYSDDNYGYTF
TRBV27,CASRPLDGYGYTF
TRBV28,CASSRGQNYEQYF
TRBV6-1,CASSVTGTDTEAFF
TRBV28,CASSFDSNQPQHF
TRBV4-3,CASSRAGTETQYF
TRBV28,CASSLGLEGYTF
TRBV7-8,CASSLVGQGQRNGYTF
TRBV6-5,CASRRTGEETQYF
TRBV11-3,CASSPMNRGDEQYF
TRBV2,CASSHLTSGGPFIDEQFF
TRBV29-1,CSVEDARDRPPYEQYF
TRBV5-1,CASSLALVETQYF
TRBV7-9,CASSLESRLETQYF
TRBV2,CASNLAGRSYEQYF
TRBV6-5,CASSYSAGSQETQYF
TRBV28,CASSSGTGVHGELFF